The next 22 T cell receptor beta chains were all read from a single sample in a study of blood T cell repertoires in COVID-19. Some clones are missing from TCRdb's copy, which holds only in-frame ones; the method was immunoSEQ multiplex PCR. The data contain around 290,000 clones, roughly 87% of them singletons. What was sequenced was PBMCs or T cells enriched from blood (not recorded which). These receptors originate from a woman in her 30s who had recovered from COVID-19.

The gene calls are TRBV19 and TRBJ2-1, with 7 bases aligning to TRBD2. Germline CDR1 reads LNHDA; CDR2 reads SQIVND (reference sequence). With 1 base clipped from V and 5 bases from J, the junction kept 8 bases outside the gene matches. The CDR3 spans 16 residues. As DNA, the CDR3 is TGTGCCAGTAGTATAGGGTGGCTAGCGGTGAACAATGAGCAGTTCTTC. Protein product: CASSIGWLAVNNEQFF.

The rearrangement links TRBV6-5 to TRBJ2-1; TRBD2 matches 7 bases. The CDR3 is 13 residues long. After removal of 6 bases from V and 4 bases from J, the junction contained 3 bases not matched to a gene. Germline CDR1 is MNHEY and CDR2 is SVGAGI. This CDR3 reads CASRLAVYNEQFF. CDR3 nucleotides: TGTGCCAGCAGGCTAGCGGTATACAATGAGCAGTTCTTC.

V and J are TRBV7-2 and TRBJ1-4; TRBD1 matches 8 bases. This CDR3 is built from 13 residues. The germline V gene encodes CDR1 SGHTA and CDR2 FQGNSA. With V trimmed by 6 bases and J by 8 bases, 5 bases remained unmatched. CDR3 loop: CASSRGTGEKLFF. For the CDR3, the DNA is TGTGCCAGCAGTCGGGGGACAGGCGAAAAACTGTTTTTT.

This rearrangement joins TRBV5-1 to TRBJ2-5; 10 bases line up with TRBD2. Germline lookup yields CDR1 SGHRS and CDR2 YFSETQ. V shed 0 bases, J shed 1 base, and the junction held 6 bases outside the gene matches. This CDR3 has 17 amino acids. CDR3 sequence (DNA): TGCGCCAGCAGCTTGGGGGCTAGCGGGAGTCTCCAAGAGACCCAGTACTTC. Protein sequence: CASSLGASGSLQETQYF.

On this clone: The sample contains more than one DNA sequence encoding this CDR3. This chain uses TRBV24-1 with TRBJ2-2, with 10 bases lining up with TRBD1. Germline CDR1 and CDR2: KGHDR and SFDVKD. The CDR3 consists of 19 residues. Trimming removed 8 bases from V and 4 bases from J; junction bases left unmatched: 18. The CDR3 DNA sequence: TGTGCCACCAACCCGGGACAGGGGAGGTTCGGGGCCGCCACCGGGGAGCTGTTTTTT. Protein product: CATNPGQGRFGAATGELFF.

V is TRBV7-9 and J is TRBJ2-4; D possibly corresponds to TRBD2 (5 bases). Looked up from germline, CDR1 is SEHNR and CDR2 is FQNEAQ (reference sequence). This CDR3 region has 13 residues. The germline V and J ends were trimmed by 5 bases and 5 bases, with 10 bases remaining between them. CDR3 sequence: CASSPGLQNIQYF. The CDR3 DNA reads TGTGCCAGCAGCCCCGGACTCCAAAACATTCAGTACTTC.

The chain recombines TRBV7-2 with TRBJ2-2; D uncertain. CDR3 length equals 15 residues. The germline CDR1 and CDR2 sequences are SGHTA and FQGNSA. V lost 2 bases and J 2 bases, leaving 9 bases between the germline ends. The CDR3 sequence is CASSLRLANTGELFF. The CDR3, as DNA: TGTGCCAGCAGCTTAAGACTTGCAAACACCGGGGAGCTGTTTTTT.

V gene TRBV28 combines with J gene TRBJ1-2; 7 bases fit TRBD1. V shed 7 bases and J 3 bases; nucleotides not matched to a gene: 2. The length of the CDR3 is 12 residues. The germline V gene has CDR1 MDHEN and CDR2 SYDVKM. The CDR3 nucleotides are TGTGCCAGCAAGGGACAGTACTATGGCTACACCTTC. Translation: CASKGQYYGYTF.

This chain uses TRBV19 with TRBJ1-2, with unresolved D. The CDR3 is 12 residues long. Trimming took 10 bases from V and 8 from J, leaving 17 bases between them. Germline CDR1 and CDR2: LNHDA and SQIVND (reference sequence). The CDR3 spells CATHPGYGGYTF. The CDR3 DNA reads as TGTGCCACCCACCCCGGGTATGGGGGCTACACCTTC.

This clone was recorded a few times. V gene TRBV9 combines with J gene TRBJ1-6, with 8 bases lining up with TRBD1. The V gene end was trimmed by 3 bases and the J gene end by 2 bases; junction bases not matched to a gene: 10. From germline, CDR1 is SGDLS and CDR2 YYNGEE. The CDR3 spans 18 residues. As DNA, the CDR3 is TGTGCCAGCAGCGAAAGAGGACAGGGCATCCCCTATAATTCACCCCTCCACTTT. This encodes CASSERGQGIPYNSPLHF.

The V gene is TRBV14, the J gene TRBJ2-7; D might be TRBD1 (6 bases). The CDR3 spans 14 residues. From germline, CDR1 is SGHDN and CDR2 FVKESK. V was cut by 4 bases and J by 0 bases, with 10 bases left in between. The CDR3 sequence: CASSPRQVSYEQYF. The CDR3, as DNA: TGTGCCAGCAGCCCCCGACAGGTCTCCTACGAGCAGTACTTC.

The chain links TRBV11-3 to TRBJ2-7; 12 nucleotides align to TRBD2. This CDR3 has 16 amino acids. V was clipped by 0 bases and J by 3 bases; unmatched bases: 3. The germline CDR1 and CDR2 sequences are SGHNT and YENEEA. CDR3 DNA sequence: TGTGCCAGCAGCTTAGAGCCTAGCGGGGGGGTCTACGAGCAGTACTTC. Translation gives CASSLEPSGGVYEQYF.

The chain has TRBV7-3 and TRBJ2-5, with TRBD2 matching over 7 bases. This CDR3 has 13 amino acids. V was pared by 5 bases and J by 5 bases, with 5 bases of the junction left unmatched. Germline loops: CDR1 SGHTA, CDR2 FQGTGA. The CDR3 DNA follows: TGTGCCAGCAGCCCCGGACTAGGGGAGACCCAGTACTTC. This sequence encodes CASSPGLGETQYF.

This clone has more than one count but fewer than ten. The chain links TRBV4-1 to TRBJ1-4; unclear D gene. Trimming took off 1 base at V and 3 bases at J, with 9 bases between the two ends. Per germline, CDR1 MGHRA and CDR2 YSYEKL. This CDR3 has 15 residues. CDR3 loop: CASSQVGGANEKLFF. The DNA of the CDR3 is TGCGCCAGCAGCCAAGTCGGAGGTGCTAATGAAAAACTGTTTTTT.

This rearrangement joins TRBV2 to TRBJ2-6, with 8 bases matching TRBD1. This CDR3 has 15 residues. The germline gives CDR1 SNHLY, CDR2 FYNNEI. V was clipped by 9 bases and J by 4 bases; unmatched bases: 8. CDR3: CASLTGEAGANVLTF. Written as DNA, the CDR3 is TGTGCCAGTTTGACAGGGGAGGCCGGGGCCAACGTCCTGACTTTC.

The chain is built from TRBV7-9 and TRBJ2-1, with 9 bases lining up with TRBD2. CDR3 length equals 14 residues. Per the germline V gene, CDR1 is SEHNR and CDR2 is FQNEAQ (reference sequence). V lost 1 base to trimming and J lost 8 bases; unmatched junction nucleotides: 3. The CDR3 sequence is CASSLGSGRDEQFF. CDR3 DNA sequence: TGTGCCAGCAGCTTAGGTAGCGGGAGAGATGAGCAGTTCTTC.

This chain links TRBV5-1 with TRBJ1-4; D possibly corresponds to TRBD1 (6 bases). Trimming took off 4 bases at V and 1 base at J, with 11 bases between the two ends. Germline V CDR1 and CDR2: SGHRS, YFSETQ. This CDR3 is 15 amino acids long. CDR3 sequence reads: CASSLGGVTNEKLFF. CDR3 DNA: TGCGCCAGCAGCCTAGGGGGGGTAACTAATGAAAAACTGTTTTTT.

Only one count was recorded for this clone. This CDR3 is CASSYFRGPSNQPQHF. As DNA, the CDR3 is TGTGCCAGCAGTTACTTCAGGGGGCCAAGCAATCAGCCCCAGCATTTT. J is TRBJ1-5 and V is TRBV6-7; 8 bases are shared with TRBD1. TRBV6-7 counts as an open reading frame of uncertain function. V was clipped by 1 base and J by 1 base; unmatched bases: 3. This CDR3 spans 16 amino acids.

The DNA of the CDR3 is TGTGCTAGTGGTTTGACCCGACAGGGCGGAAAGGCCTATGGCTACACCTTC. This encodes CASGLTRQGGKAYGYTF. The rearrangement joins TRBV12-5 to TRBJ1-2, with 7 bases fitting TRBD1. The CDR3 totals 17 residues. The V segment lost 2 bases and the J segment 4 bases; nucleotides outside the gene matches: 13. Germline V CDR1 and CDR2: LGHNT, FRNRAP.

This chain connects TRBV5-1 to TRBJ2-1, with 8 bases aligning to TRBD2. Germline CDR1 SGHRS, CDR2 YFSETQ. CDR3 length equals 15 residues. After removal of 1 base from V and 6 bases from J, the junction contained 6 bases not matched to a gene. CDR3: CASSLKASGSNEQFF. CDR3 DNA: TGCGCCAGCAGCTTGAAGGCTAGCGGGTCCAATGAGCAGTTCTTC.

CDR3 DNA sequence: TGTGCCAGCAGCTCTAGCGGGAGGCCCTACGAGCAGTACTTC. Residues: CASSSSGRPYEQYF. The V gene is TRBV6-5, the J gene TRBJ2-7, with 11 nucleotides matching TRBD2. Per the germline V gene, CDR1 is MNHEY and CDR2 is SVGAGI. V shed 6 bases, J shed 2 bases, and the junction held 3 bases outside the gene matches. The CDR3 consists of 14 residues.

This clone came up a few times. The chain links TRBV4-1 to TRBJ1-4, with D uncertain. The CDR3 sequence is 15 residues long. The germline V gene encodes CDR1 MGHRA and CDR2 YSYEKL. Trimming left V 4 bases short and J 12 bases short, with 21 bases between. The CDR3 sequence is CASSPQEERMSELFF. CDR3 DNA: TGCGCCAGCAGCCCCCAAGAGGAAAGGATGTCGGAACTGTTTTTT.